The clone carrying this TCR beta chain was detected a few times. What it binds is not known. The sample is drawn from a study of Ad26.COV2.S vaccination and SARS-CoV-2 variants. Broader study findings: Spike-specific responses of CD8+ and CD4+ T cells were reported to display substantial breadth after vaccination. Similar non-spike TCR breadth was seen in vaccine and placebo recipients.

The CDR3 contains 20 residues. Germline CDR1 and CDR2: MNHEY and SVGEGT. Unmatched junction bases numbered 19, after V lost 3 bases and J lost 4 bases. Clones were sequenced by immunoSEQ multiplex PCR, and TCRdb holds only the in-frame ones, with some missing. The sample records tens of thousands of clones, approximately 81% being singletons. V and J are TRBV6-2 or TRBV6-3 and TRBJ2-1, with 9 bases identical to TRBD2. The source is a human donor who had recovered from COVID-19. Sequenced here: peripheral blood, sampled after recovery from COVID-19. The CDR3 spells CASSYAVAGAALMGYNEQFF. CDR3 DNA sequence: TGTGCCAGCAGTTATGCAGTAGCGGGAGCGGCACTTATGGGGTACAATGAGCAGTTCTTC.